The rows below give T cell receptor beta chains drawn from one sample of a study of beta chain features in type 1 diabetes. The assay was immunoSEQ multiplex PCR, and TCRdb's table has in-frame clones only and misses some. The repertoire has under 350,000 clones, 24% of them found once; the top ten carry 0.012%. The specimen was naive CD4+ T cells from blood. Source of these receptors: a woman aged 25 to 39 with type 1 diabetes. The conserved cysteine and the conserved F or W are not part of the CDR3 here.

v_call cdr3_aa
TRBV2 ASSRDTSNYGYT
TRBV9 ASSVERGGDSLVLFGNEQF
TRBV6-5 AAQTYNEQF
TRBV30 AWSVRGTSLGEQF
TRBV5-1 ASSPSRDYGYT
TRBV10-3 AISEPQGQGLGQY
TRBV9 ASSAGQAGSGNTIY
TRBV19 ASRRSSGPTDTQY
TRBV10-3 AISDRETQY
TRBV29-1 SVTSLGGGRRTGELF
TRBV7-9 ASSRGGTTDTQY
TRBV4-1 ASSPRGTNTEAF
TRBV30 AWRPQAPEQF
TRBV20-1 SATSLDTQY
TRBV5-1 ASSSQAGPETQY
TRBV19 ASSISRGDTEAF
TRBV19 ATRDRQETQY
TRBV5-5 ASSLGGADTQY
TRBV29-1 SGGHNYGYT
TRBV6-5 ASSYSRDSNQPQH
TRBV30 AWSLKKLANTEAF
TRBV29-1 SAAGYNEQF
TRBV5-4 ASSPLAWEAPEQF
TRBV14 ASSHLAGGPQETQY
TRBV6-1 ASSVGTSRAEQF
TRBV19 ASSIDPGGDTQY
TRBV30 AWSSYGFEAEAF
TRBV30 AWSLAGGSNEQF
TRBV29-1 SAQGFHEQY
TRBV2 ASSDPYEQF
TRBV10-3 AISGNLGGTFYNEQF
TRBV29-1 SVEQGTGTQQY
TRBV29-1 SVLETRDTSYNEQF
TRBV15 ATSLGSSTGELF
TRBV19 ASSIGLAVQETQY
TRBV7-2 ASSRGTGVYEQY
TRBV4-2 ASSQDPGLGDTGELF
TRBV28 ASSFRSSYNEQF
TRBV30 AWNQGAGGAF
TRBV30 AWSVLGGGSSYEQY
TRBV5-1 ASSLAGSSTDTQY
TRBV30 AWSRQGAYTGELF
TRBV28 ATSKGDEQY
TRBV7-6 ASSGGLAFETQY
TRBV5-1 ASSPWGGEETQY
TRBV7-6 ASSLVREGRDEQF
TRBV7-6 ASSPGTGGYT
TRBV23-1 ASSSRDRGLAGRIAKNIQY
TRBV4-2 ASSQPSGSTEQF
TRBV30 AWRTQGAGQPQH
TRBV2 ASSEAGLNYGYT
TRBV28 ASRQEANYGYT
TRBV18 ASSPVAPNGNTIY
TRBV4-1 ASKTGLTMDEQF
TRBV19 ASSIEAGGGVGQY